This T cell receptor beta chain was found in a study of cytotoxic CD8 clonotypes in ibrutinib-treated CLL (dated by TCRdb to 2020 to 2023). Background for the entire study: The cohort included roughly 15 treatment-naive and roughly ten relapsed/refractory patients; about 18 were IGHV unmutated. Samples at response were collected after a median of 12 months of treatment, with a range of about 6 to 40 months. On average, each sample yielded 255,043 productive templates and roughly 95,000 productive rearrangements. All remission and progressive disease samples were collected while patients were still receiving ibrutinib. Longitudinal samples were obtainable from about 30% of the roughly 86 participants in the trial. Cryopreserved peripheral blood mononuclear cells were obtained before treatment, at response, and at either sustained remission or disease progression. Responses were partial in 25 or so patients and complete in 2; after median about 63 months follow-up, around 14 stayed in remission and roughly twelve progressed.

The goal of deep resolution MiSeq sequencing was a depth between 1 in 1 million and 1 in 200,000 T cells, and coverage averaged 10x per clonotype. The immunoSEQ hsTCRB Kit was used to generate TCR beta libraries. In the authors' own workflow: The data were analyzed with ImmunoSEQ Analyzer and ImmunoSEQ Data Assistant, and V, D and J gene assignments followed IMGT definitions. Clonality was computed as one minus normalized Shannon entropy of productive rearrangement frequencies, ranging from 0 to 1. Only overrepresented clonotypes making up at least 0.05% of the repertoire of each patient were included in the public clonotype analysis. Some 14 age-matched healthy donor repertoires from immuneACCESS served as clonality controls. Not all clones reach the TCRdb copy of this immuneACCESS table, which keeps in-frame sequences only. Checked studies attribute under half of the gap to unresolved V genes and leave the rest unexplained. Clone size and V and J calls were adopted from that table, with D and trimming inferred from the DNA. The sample table lists about 15,000 clones, under 65% of them with a count of one. The ten largest clones add up to less than 45% of the sample.

For TCR beta library preparation, around 1.8 micrograms of genomic DNA were extracted from the cryopreserved PBMCs. Longitudinal blood samples from CLL patients on ibrutinib monotherapy underwent high-throughput TCR beta sequencing. The patients took part in an open-label, single-center phase 2 trial of ibrutinib monotherapy. The germline V gene (reference sequence) sets CDR1 to LNHDA and CDR2 to SQIVND. Deletion took 1 base off V and 1 base off J, with a span of 7 bases between the germline ends. There are 14 amino acids in the CDR3, from cysteine to phenylalanine inclusive. Only CDR3 DNA remains: 42 bases, in frame from the first base. The paper as a whole reports these results and caveats: Public clonotypes were rare and either shrank or stayed stable during treatment, and the rise in clonality at ibrutinib response reflected expansion of private clonotypes. Clonality rose at ibrutinib response, remained stable during sustained remission, and dropped back toward baseline at progression. At baseline, clonality was higher than in age-matched healthy donors and showed a strong correlation with circulating CD8+ T-cell counts. Lymph node repertoires were not examined, and the timing of sampling was not matched between patients in sustained remission and those whose disease progressed.

Details on this clone: Which antigen it targets is not known. Base qualities are not at hand, and no much larger clone is one base apart.

The sequence is built from TRBV19 and TRBJ1-1; the D gene is unclear. The origin of this receptor is a human donor with chronic lymphocytic leukemia. The starting material was PBMCs, obtained at a 24-month disease-progression time point, from a patient treated with ibrutinib. The nucleotide sequence is TGTGCCAGTAGTATAGTGATCGGGAACACTGAAGCTTTCTTT. Its protein reads: CASSIVIGNTEAFF.